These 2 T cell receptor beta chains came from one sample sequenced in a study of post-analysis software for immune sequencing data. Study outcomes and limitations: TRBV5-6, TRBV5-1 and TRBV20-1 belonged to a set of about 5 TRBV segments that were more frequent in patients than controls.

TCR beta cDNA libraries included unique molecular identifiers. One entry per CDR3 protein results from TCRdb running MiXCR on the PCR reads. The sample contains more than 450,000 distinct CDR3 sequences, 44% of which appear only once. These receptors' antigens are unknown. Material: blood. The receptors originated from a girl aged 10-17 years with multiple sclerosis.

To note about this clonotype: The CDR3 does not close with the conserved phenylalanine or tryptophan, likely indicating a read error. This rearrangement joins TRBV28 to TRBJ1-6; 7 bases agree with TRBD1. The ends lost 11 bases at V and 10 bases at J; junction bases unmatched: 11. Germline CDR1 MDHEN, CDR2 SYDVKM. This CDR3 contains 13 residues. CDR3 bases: TGTGCCTGCCTAACAGGGGATGGCTCACCCCTCCACTTG. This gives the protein CACLTGDGSPLHL.

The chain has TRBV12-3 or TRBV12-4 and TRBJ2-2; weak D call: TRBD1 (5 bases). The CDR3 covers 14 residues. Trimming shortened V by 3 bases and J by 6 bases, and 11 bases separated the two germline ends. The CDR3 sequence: CASSFIPGPGELFF. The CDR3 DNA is TGTGCCAGCAGTTTCATCCCAGGGCCCGGGGAGCTGTTTTTT.